Listed below are T cell receptor beta chains from one sample, sequenced in a study of T cells in localized non-small cell lung cancer. Assay: immunoSEQ multiplex PCR; the TCRdb copy retains only in-frame clones and omits some. The sample records roughly 20,000 clones, around 83% being singletons. The sequencing used peripheral blood, collected before any cancer treatment. The receptors here all came from a man between 40 and 75 years old with stage I lung adenocarcinoma. CDR3s include the opening cysteine and the closing phenylalanine or tryptophan. D genes are given only for firm matches. Rows give clone size only sometimes, using once, few, many, or a class for an expanded clone.

D gene: NA
clone size: NA
J gene: TRBJ2-1
V gene: TRBV29-1
CDR3 DNA: TGCAGCGTGGGGGGTGGGGACAATGAGCAGTTCTTC
CDR3 protein: CSVGGGDNEQFF

D gene: TRBD1
clone size: NA
J gene: TRBJ1-1
V gene: TRBV25-1
CDR3 DNA: TGTGCCAGCGGGGGACAGGGCGGCACTGAAGCTTTCTTT
CDR3 protein: CASGGQGGTEAFF

D gene: TRBD1
clone size: NA
J gene: TRBJ2-2
V gene: TRBV28
CDR3 DNA: TGTGCCAGCAGTTCCACGAGAGGCACAGGGGCCGGGGAGCTGTTTTTT
CDR3 protein: CASSSTRGTGAGELFF

D gene: NA
clone size: NA
J gene: TRBJ2-1
V gene: TRBV6-6
CDR3 DNA: TGTGCCAGCAGTTACCGCGGCTGGGATGAGCAGTTCTTC
CDR3 protein: CASSYRGWDEQFF

D gene: NA
clone size: NA
J gene: TRBJ1-5
V gene: TRBV6-5
CDR3 DNA: TGTGCCAGCAGTTACTCGCTGCAGGGAACTGGGCCCCAGCATTTT
CDR3 protein: CASSYSLQGTGPQHF

D gene: NA
clone size: NA
J gene: TRBJ2-7
V gene: TRBV6-1
CDR3 DNA: TGTGCCAGCAGGATAGAGGGCGAGCAGTACTTC
CDR3 protein: CASRIEGEQYF

D gene: TRBD1
clone size: NA
J gene: TRBJ1-5
V gene: TRBV9
CDR3 DNA: TGTGCCAGCAGCCTCGGACAGGGACGCAATCAGCCCCAGCATTTT
CDR3 protein: CASSLGQGRNQPQHF

D gene: NA
clone size: NA
J gene: TRBJ2-2
V gene: TRBV6-5
CDR3 DNA: TGTGCCAGCAGTTATCAACCGGGACACACCACCGGGGAGCTGTTTTTT
CDR3 protein: CASSYQPGHTTGELFF

D gene: NA
clone size: NA
J gene: TRBJ2-2
V gene: TRBV28
CDR3 DNA: TGTGCCAGCAGTTTGGCGTCCCCGGGAGACACCGGGGAGCTGTTTTTT
CDR3 protein: CASSLASPGDTGELFF

D gene: TRBD1
clone size: NA
J gene: TRBJ1-6
V gene: TRBV19
CDR3 DNA: TGTGCCAGTAGTATAGACGGCGACAGGGGTTCACCCCTCCACTTT
CDR3 protein: CASSIDGDRGSPLHF

D gene: TRBD2
clone size: NA
J gene: TRBJ2-2
V gene: TRBV14
CDR3 DNA: TGTGCCAGCAGCCAAGCCCCGAGCGGGAGAGTCACCGGGGAGCTGTTTTTT
CDR3 protein: CASSQAPSGRVTGELFF

D gene: TRBD1
clone size: NA
J gene: TRBJ1-1
V gene: TRBV29-1
CDR3 DNA: TGCAGCGTTACAAGGGACAGCGCCGGCACGGGAGCTTTCTTT
CDR3 protein: CSVTRDSAGTGAFF

D gene: NA
clone size: NA
J gene: TRBJ2-1
V gene: TRBV27
CDR3 DNA: TGTGCCAGCAGTTACTCCTACAATGAGCAGTTCTTC
CDR3 protein: CASSYSYNEQFF

D gene: NA
clone size: once
J gene: TRBJ1-1
V gene: TRBV28
CDR3 DNA: TGTGCCGTATACAGGGTATCGGGCACTGAAGCTTTCTTT
CDR3 protein: CAVYRVSGTEAFF

D gene: NA
clone size: NA
J gene: TRBJ2-1
V gene: TRBV19
CDR3 DNA: TGTGCCAGTAGTATAGAGGGCACGAACAATGAGCAGTTCTTC
CDR3 protein: CASSIEGTNNEQFF

D gene: NA
clone size: NA
J gene: TRBJ2-5
V gene: TRBV6-5
CDR3 DNA: TGTGCCGTTGGACACGGGAGCGGTGAGACCCAGTACTTC
CDR3 protein: CAVGHGSGETQYF

D gene: TRBD1
clone size: NA
J gene: TRBJ2-3
V gene: TRBV7-2
CDR3 DNA: TGTGCCAGCAGCACGAGACAGGGTAGCACAGATACGCAGTATTTT
CDR3 protein: CASSTRQGSTDTQYF